Listed here is a single T cell receptor beta chain. Its antigen is as yet unknown. This specimen belongs to a study of T cells in Graves' hyperthyroidism and ophthalmopathy. Study-wide findings and caveats: Most thyroid clonotypes that were expanded above 0.001 also turned up in blood.

A lack of ophthalmopathy progression within 18 months defined stable Graves' hyperthyroidism. Amplification targeted TCR beta CDR3 regions from RNA transcripts. Carried out on the TCR CDR3, a first-round RT-PCR used the HTBI primer set. MiXCR, run by TCRdb on the multiplex PCR reads, gives a single entry per CDR3 protein. Of fewer than 750,000 distinct CDR3 sequences listed, 46% were seen once; the top ten hold around 7.7%. V was clipped by 5 bases and J by 9 bases; unmatched bases: 7. Germline assignment: CDR1 SGHAT and CDR2 FQNNGV. The length of the CDR3 is 14 residues. Sequencing used peripheral blood or thyroid tissue (not recorded which). The TCR was taken from a woman under 30 with Graves' hyperthyroidism. V is TRBV11-2 and J is TRBJ1-6; 7 bases are shared with TRBD1. The CDR3 bases are TGTGCCAGCAGCCTGACAGGGATTCCTTCACCCCTCCACTTT. Translating gives CASSLTGIPSPLHF.